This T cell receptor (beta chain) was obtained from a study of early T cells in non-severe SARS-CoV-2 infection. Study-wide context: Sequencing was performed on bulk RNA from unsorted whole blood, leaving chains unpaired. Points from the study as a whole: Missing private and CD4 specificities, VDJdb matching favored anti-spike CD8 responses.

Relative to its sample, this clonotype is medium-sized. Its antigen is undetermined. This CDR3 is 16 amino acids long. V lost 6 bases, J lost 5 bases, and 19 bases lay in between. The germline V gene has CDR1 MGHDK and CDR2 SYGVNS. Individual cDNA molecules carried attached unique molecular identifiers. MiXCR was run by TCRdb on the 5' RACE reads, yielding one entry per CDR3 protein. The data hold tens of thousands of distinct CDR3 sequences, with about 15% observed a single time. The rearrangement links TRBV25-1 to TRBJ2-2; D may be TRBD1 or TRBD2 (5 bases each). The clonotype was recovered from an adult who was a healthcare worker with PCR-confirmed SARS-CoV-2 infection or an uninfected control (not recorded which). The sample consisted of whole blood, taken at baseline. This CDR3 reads CASRAEGLGRTGELFF. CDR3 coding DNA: TGTGCCAGCAGGGCCGAGGGGTTGGGGCGGACCGGGGAGCTGTTTTTT. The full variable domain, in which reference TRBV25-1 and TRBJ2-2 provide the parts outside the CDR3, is EADIYQTPRYLVIGTGKKITLECSQTMGHDKMYWYQQDPGMELHLIHYSYGVNSTEKGDLSSESTVSRIRTEHFPLTLESARPSHTSQYLCASRAEGLGRTGELFFGEGSRLTVL.